The rows below give T cell receptor beta chains drawn from one sample of a study of cytomegalovirus exposure and HLA in healthy donors. Produced via immunoSEQ multiplex PCR; TCRdb's table is partial and in-frame only. The sample includes about 150,000 clones, roughly 82% of them seen just once. Sequenced input: PBMCs. These receptors were taken from a man between 45 and 60 years old in good health and CMV-seropositive. CDR3s include the opening cysteine and the closing phenylalanine or tryptophan. Fields, in order: V gene, J gene, CDR3 length, D gene, CDR3 protein, CDR3 DNA. A D gene is named only where the DNA matches it firmly.

TRBV6-6	TRBJ1-2	13	.	CASRDSDRYGYTF	TGTGCCAGCAGGGATTCGGACAGATATGGCTACACCTTC
TRBV7-9	TRBJ2-4	16	TRBD2	CASSPQKAGEENIQYF	TGTGCCAGCAGCCCCCAGAAGGCGGGAGAGGAAAACATTCAGTACTTC
TRBV28	TRBJ1-1	16	.	CASSLFQGPLNTEAFF	TGTGCCAGCAGTTTATTCCAGGGCCCATTGAACACTGAAGCTTTCTTT
TRBV11-1	TRBJ2-1	14	TRBD2	CASSSSGRGDEQFF	TGTGCCAGCAGCTCTAGCGGGAGAGGGGATGAGCAGTTCTTC
TRBV6-6	TRBJ1-2	16	.	CASSYGGRALNYGYTF	TGTGCCAGCAGTTATGGTGGCAGGGCCCTTAACTATGGCTACACCTTC
TRBV29-1	TRBJ1-1	13	.	CSAEGGLVTEAFF	TGCAGCGCCGAGGGGGGGCTTGTCACTGAAGCTTTCTTT
TRBV27	TRBJ1-2	15	TRBD1	CASSRGQGTNYGYTF	TGTGCCAGCAGCCGCGGACAGGGGACTAACTATGGCTACACCTTC
TRBV6-5	TRBJ1-1	15	.	CASTSGGGYGTEAFF	TGTGCCAGCACCTCCGGGGGAGGGTATGGCACTGAAGCTTTCTTT
TRBV5-4	TRBJ2-3	14	.	CASRDPTTTDTQYF	TGTGCCAGCAGAGATCCTACCACCACAGATACGCAGTATTTT
TRBV5-6	TRBJ2-2	16	TRBD2	CASNPLGTKHTGELFF	TGTGCCAGCAACCCGCTCGGGACTAAGCACACCGGGGAGCTGTTTTTT
TRBV11-3	TRBJ2-3	16	.	CASSPPLAFERDTQYF	TGTGCCAGCAGCCCCCCCCTAGCGTTCGAACGGGATACGCAGTATTTT
TRBV4-1	TRBJ2-3	15	.	CASSQDTGTRDTQYF	TGCGCCAGCAGCCAAGATACGGGGACAAGGGATACGCAGTATTTT
TRBV15	TRBJ2-1	15	.	CATSRVIGSYNEQFF	TGTGCCACCAGCAGAGTAATCGGCTCCTACAATGAGCAGTTCTTC
TRBV18	TRBJ2-7	14	.	CASSPPGQYYEQYF	TGTGCCAGCTCACCACCAGGACAATACTACGAGCAGTACTTC